This T cell receptor beta chain was captured in a study of blood T cells in healthy people across ages. There are 14 residues in the CDR3. Looked up from germline, CDR1 is SEHNR and CDR2 is FQNEAQ (reference sequence). Of note for this clonotype: With a much larger clone just one base away, this may be a read error.

A second PCR of roughly 6 to 12 cycles used a sample-barcoded 5' primer and a J-beta primer mix. One entry per CDR3 protein, called by TCRdb with MiXCR from the 5' RACE reads. The sample lists about 600,000 distinct CDR3 sequences; around 48% were seen once. The chain links TRBV7-9 to TRBJ2-5, with 11 positions matching TRBD2. The end of the DNA aligns better with TRBJ2-7, so the J call may be wrong. This TCR was sampled from a man older than 75 in good health. The sample comprised blood. DNA of the CDR3: TGTGCCAGCGGCATTAGCGGGGGGGCGTACGAGCAGTACTTC. Its translation: CASGISGGAYEQYF.